Listed below are T cell receptor beta chains from one sample, sequenced in a study of cytomegalovirus exposure and HLA in healthy donors. Repertoires were generated with immunoSEQ multiplex PCR, while TCRdb's copy carries only in-frame clones and drops some. The sample shows about 83,000 clones, and less than 5% sits with its ten largest clones. The sample was PBMCs. The receptors originated from a man younger than 35 in good health and CMV-seropositive. The CDR3 runs from the conserved cysteine through the conserved F or W. The order of the fields is D gene, J gene, CDR3 length, V gene, CDR3 protein, CDR3 DNA. D genes are given only for firm matches.

TRBD2 | TRBJ2-7 | 16 | TRBV7-2 | CASSSGLAGVPYEQYF | TGTGCCAGCAGCTCAGGACTAGCGGGAGTTCCCTACGAGCAGTACTTC
NA | TRBJ2-2 | 16 | TRBV5-1 | CASSLDAAGLVGELFF | TGCGCCAGCAGCTTGGATGCGGCAGGGTTGGTCGGGGAGCTGTTTTTT
NA | TRBJ2-1 | 14 | TRBV18 | CASSPASTEDEQFF | TGTGCCAGCTCACCAGCTTCGACAGAGGATGAGCAGTTCTTC
NA | TRBJ1-1 | 15 | TRBV6-1 | CASSQDFPGNAEAFF | TGTGCCAGCAGCCAGGATTTCCCAGGTAACGCTGAAGCTTTCTTT
TRBD1 | TRBJ1-2 | 14 | TRBV9 | CASSVETGALGYTF | TGTGCCAGCAGCGTAGAAACAGGGGCGCTTGGCTACACCTTC
TRBD1 | TRBJ2-7 | 14 | TRBV5-1 | CASSLQTGSYEQYF | TGCGCCAGCAGCTTGCAGACAGGGAGCTACGAGCAGTACTTC
TRBD1 | TRBJ1-4 | 13 | TRBV6-6 | CASSGQGREKLFF | TGTGCCAGCAGCGGACAGGGGAGGGAAAAACTGTTTTTT
NA | TRBJ2-3 | 13 | TRBV2 | CASTWQWTDTQYF | TGTGCCAGCACTTGGCAGTGGACAGATACGCAGTATTTT
TRBD1 | TRBJ2-5 | 13 | TRBV27 | CASSLRGQETQYF | TGTGCCAGCAGTTTAAGGGGGCAGGAGACCCAGTACTTC
TRBD1 | TRBJ1-1 | 13 | TRBV7-9 | CASSGQGNTEAFF | TGTGCCAGCAGCGGACAGGGTAACACTGAAGCTTTCTTT
NA | TRBJ2-2 | 12 | TRBV11-3 | CASSRNTGELFF | TGTGCCAGCTCCCGGAACACCGGGGAGCTGTTTTTT
TRBD2 | TRBJ2-7 | 16 | TRBV7-8 | CASRSQPGLAGSEQYF | TGTGCCAGCAGATCCCAGCCGGGACTAGCGGGAAGCGAGCAGTACTTC
TRBD1 | TRBJ1-2 | 16 | TRBV4-1 | CASSQGRDRFIYGYTF | TGCGCCAGCAGCCAAGGTCGGGACAGATTTATCTATGGCTACACCTTC
TRBD1 | TRBJ2-7 | 14 | TRBV2 | CASVGTGTGLGQYF | TGTGCCAGCGTGGGGACCGGGACAGGGCTCGGGCAGTACTTC
TRBD2 | TRBJ2-5 | 19 | TRBV6-1 | CASSEGRLAGGQRVETQYF | TGTGCCAGCAGTGAAGGGAGATTAGCGGGAGGCCAGAGAGTGGAGACCCAGTACTTC
TRBD2 | TRBJ2-1 | 15 | TRBV7-8 | CASSSSGGAYNEQFF | TGTGCCAGCAGCTCTAGCGGGGGGGCTTACAATGAGCAGTTCTTC
NA | TRBJ1-2 | 13 | TRBV19 | CASSPQGNYGYTF | TGTGCCAGTAGCCCTCAGGGGAACTATGGCTACACCTTC
TRBD1 | TRBJ2-7 | 15 | TRBV5-4 | CASSPGQENSYEQYF | TGTGCCAGCAGCCCGGGACAGGAGAACTCCTACGAGCAGTACTTC
TRBD1 | TRBJ2-7 | 13 | TRBV7-8 | CASSIDRAHEQYF | TGTGCCAGCAGCATAGACAGGGCCCACGAGCAGTACTTC
NA | TRBJ1-6 | 18 | TRBV7-8 | CASSTSGQMSSYNSPLHF | TGTGCCAGCAGCACTTCAGGGCAGATGAGCTCCTATAATTCACCCCTCCACTTT
TRBD1 | TRBJ2-7 | 17 | TRBV7-9 | CASSSPLDRESPHEQYF | TGTGCCAGCAGCTCCCCCCTAGACAGGGAATCCCCTCACGAGCAGTACTTC
NA | TRBJ1-1 | 14 | TRBV18 | CASSPPHLSSEAFF | TGTGCCAGCTCACCCCCGCACTTGAGTTCTGAAGCTTTCTTT
NA | TRBJ1-5 | 15 | TRBV6-1 | CASSEEVGGYQPQHF | TGTGCCAGCAGTGAAGAGGTCGGGGGGTATCAGCCCCAGCATTTT
NA | TRBJ1-1 | 19 | TRBV7-2 | CASSLGAIKRQTFNTEAFF | TGTGCCAGCAGCTTAGGGGCAATTAAGAGACAAACATTTAACACTGAAGCTTTCTTT
NA | TRBJ1-2 | 14 | TRBV7-3 | CASSLSRVGTGYTF | TGTGCCAGCAGCTTATCGAGGGTTGGCACTGGCTACACCTTC
NA | TRBJ2-7 | 14 | TRBV28 | CASSLSAAPYEQYF | TGTGCCAGCAGTTTAAGCGCTGCGCCCTACGAGCAGTACTTC
NA | TRBJ1-1 | 13 | TRBV25-1 | CASSGGVRAEAFF | TGTGCCAGCAGTGGGGGGGTGCGGGCTGAAGCTTTCTTT
NA | TRBJ2-1 | 12 | TRBV2 | CASKTGQIGQFF | TGTGCCAGCAAAACGGGACAAATAGGGCAGTTCTTC
NA | TRBJ1-6 | 15 | TRBV6-1 | CASNLTGTRNSPLHF | TGTGCCAGCAACCTGACAGGCACTCGTAATTCACCCCTCCACTTT
TRBD2 | TRBJ2-1 | 16 | TRBV19 | CASSVIKAGFNNEQFF | TGTGCCAGTAGTGTCATAAAAGCGGGATTTAACAATGAGCAGTTCTTC
NA | TRBJ1-5 | 15 | TRBV29-1 | CSVGESGRINQPQHF | TGCAGCGTTGGCGAGAGCGGTCGGATCAATCAGCCCCAGCATTTT
TRBD2 | TRBJ2-1 | 15 | TRBV5-4 | CASSTTSGIYNEQFF | TGTGCCAGCTCCACTACTAGCGGGATTTACAATGAGCAGTTCTTC
NA | TRBJ2-3 | 18 | TRBV27 | CASSLWGGLGLSTDTQYF | TGTGCCAGCAGTTTATGGGGGGGCCTTGGTCTTAGCACAGATACGCAGTATTTT
NA | TRBJ1-2 | 12 | TRBV27 | CASSPNNYGYTF | TGTGCCAGCAGTCCAAATAACTATGGCTACACCTTC
NA | TRBJ1-1 | 15 | TRBV10-1 | CASREEVRENTEAFF | TGCGCCAGCAGGGAGGAAGTCAGGGAGAACACTGAAGCTTTCTTT
TRBD1 | TRBJ2-7 | 15 | TRBV5-1 | CASRKSGQGIYEQYF | TGCGCCAGCAGAAAATCGGGACAGGGTATCTACGAGCAGTACTTC
TRBD1 | TRBJ1-1 | 14 | TRBV29-1 | CSVASTGGDTEAFF | TGCAGCGTTGCGAGTACAGGGGGCGATACTGAAGCTTTCTTT
TRBD1 | TRBJ1-5 | 15 | TRBV19 | CASTTGQGARQPQHF | TGTGCCAGTACGACGGGACAGGGGGCGAGGCAGCCCCAGCATTTT
TRBD1 | TRBJ1-3 | 16 | TRBV5-8 | CASSPGDRVSGNTIYF | TGTGCCAGCAGCCCCGGAGACAGGGTCTCTGGAAACACCATATATTTT
TRBD1 | TRBJ2-7 | 15 | TRBV2 | CASKVRTGGSYEQYF | TGTGCCAGCAAAGTGAGGACAGGGGGCTCCTACGAGCAGTACTTC
TRBD2 | TRBJ2-2 | 14 | TRBV19 | CASTTSGNTGELFF | TGTGCCAGCACGACTAGCGGTAACACCGGGGAGCTGTTTTTT
NA | TRBJ2-7 | 13 | TRBV29-1 | CSAQGPGSYEQYF | TGCAGCGCCCAGGGCCCTGGGTCCTACGAGCAGTACTTC
NA | TRBJ2-7 | 16 | TRBV2 | CASSEQWQQVSYEQYF | TGTGCCAGCAGTGAACAGTGGCAGCAGGTCTCCTACGAGCAGTACTTC
NA | TRBJ1-3 | 15 | TRBV25-1 | CASSHNRDPGNTIYF | TGTGCCAGCAGTCACAACAGGGATCCTGGAAACACCATATATTTT
NA | TRBJ1-1 | 13 | TRBV6-1 | CASSSDSMGEAFF | TGTGCCAGCAGCTCGGACAGTATGGGTGAAGCTTTCTTT
TRBD1 | TRBJ2-3 | 16 | TRBV6-6 | CASSYSQGAGFGTQYF | TGTGCCAGCAGTTACTCCCAGGGGGCGGGCTTTGGTACGCAGTATTTT
NA | TRBJ1-2 | 12 | TRBV5-1 | CASSLESDTGTF | TGCGCCAGCAGCTTGGAGTCCGATACAGGGACCTTC
NA | TRBJ2-7 | 14 | TRBV28 | CASSLTGQHYEQYF | TGTGCCAGCAGTTTGACCGGACAGCACTACGAGCAGTACTTC
TRBD1 | TRBJ1-2 | 14 | TRBV6-5 | CASSSGQGYYGYTF | TGTGCCAGCAGTTCGGGACAGGGTTACTATGGCTACACCTTC
TRBD2 | TRBJ2-7 | 17 | TRBV18 | CASSPPAGTSGSYEQYF | TGTGCCAGCTCACCACCTGCCGGGACTAGCGGCTCCTACGAGCAGTACTTC
TRBD2 | TRBJ2-5 | 18 | TRBV15 | CATSRPEGLAGSQETQYF | TGTGCCACCAGCAGACCAGAGGGACTAGCGGGGTCACAAGAGACCCAGTACTTC
TRBD1 | TRBJ1-1 | 13 | TRBV7-8 | CASSSRQGTEAFF | TGTGCCAGCAGCTCCAGACAGGGCACTGAAGCTTTCTTT
TRBD2 | TRBJ2-1 | 14 | TRBV9 | CASSSGTSGSQQFF | TGTGCCAGCAGCTCCGGGACTAGCGGGAGCCAGCAGTTCTTC
TRBD1 | TRBJ1-6 | 14 | TRBV7-3 | CASSLRQGESPLHF | TGTGCCAGCAGCCTTAGACAGGGGGAATCACCCCTCCACTTT
TRBD1 | TRBJ1-2 | 16 | TRBV9 | CASSVDTTTGDYGYTF | TGTGCCAGCAGCGTAGATACGACGACAGGGGACTATGGCTACACCTTC